This T cell receptor beta chain was sequenced during a study of response to subunit inactivated influenza vaccine. Study-level results: Authors suggested each seasonal influenza vaccination recruits few new T cells.

TCRdb passed the RT-PCR reads through MiXCR, listing each CDR3 protein once. Here the sample spans 590,000 or so distinct CDR3 sequences, 14% being singletons. Trimming removed 2 bases from V and 5 bases from J, with 22 bases in between. This CDR3 region has 16 residues. The germline V gene encodes CDR1 DFQATT and CDR2 SNEGSKA (reference sequence). Points on this clonotype: The target antigen is unknown.

The chain uses TRBV20-1 and TRBJ2-7; a possible D gene is TRBD1 (5 bases). The sequence derives from a man aged 50-59 years who received an inactivated influenza vaccine. The sequencing used PBMCs from blood, collected 14 to 15 days before vaccination. CDR3 sequence (DNA): TGCAGTGCTAGAAAACCTAATACAGGAGTCTTCGACGAGCAGTACTTC. It codes for CSARKPNTGVFDEQYF.